The 9 T cell receptor beta chains below come from one sample, sequenced in a study of CD8+CD57+ T cells in acquired aplastic anemia. Only patients with CD8+CD57+ cell expansion on flow cytometry were chosen for sequencing. Both TCR beta VDJ combination and CDR3 sequence profiling were carried out. Genomic DNA was the template for this profiling. TCRdb re-analysed the reads in MiXCR, keeping a single row per CDR3 protein. The sample has about 470,000 distinct CDR3 sequences, around 33% seen once. Sequencing input: sorted CD4+, CD8+, or CD8+CD57+ T cells (not recorded which) from PBMCs. The receptor source for this set is a human donor with aplastic anemia.

The J gene is TRBJ1-1, the V gene TRBV19; 7 nucleotides match TRBD1. This CDR3 is 14 amino acids long. The ends lost 7 bases at V and 0 bases at J; junction bases unmatched: 5. The V gene's germline CDR1 is LNHDA and CDR2 SQIVND (reference sequence). The DNA of the CDR3 is TGTGCCAGTACCACGGGACAGATGAACACTGAAGCTTTCTTT. This codes for CASTTGQMNTEAFF.

This clonotype was counted between two and nine times. The V gene is TRBV4-2, the J gene TRBJ2-3; 8 nucleotides line up with TRBD2. The V gene end was trimmed by 5 bases and the J gene end by 6 bases; junction bases not matched to a gene: 16. The CDR3 covers 17 residues. Germline V gene lookup returns CDR1 LGHNA and CDR2 YNFKEQ. The CDR3 sequence is CASSGGSLAAAWDTQYF. The CDR3 nucleotides are TGTGCCAGCAGCGGGGGCTCACTAGCGGCAGCTTGGGATACGCAGTATTTT.

This clonotype was observed a few times. The rearrangement joins TRBV6-1 to TRBJ2-7; 9 nucleotides align to TRBD1. Germline V gene sequence: CDR1 MNHNS, CDR2 SASEGT. This CDR3 has 14 residues. V gave up 6 bases and J gave up 2 bases; unmatched junction bases: 5. The CDR3 nucleotides are TGTGCCAGCAGACGACAGGGGGGCGCCTACGAGCAGTACTTC. Its translation is CASRRQGGAYEQYF.

The V call is TRBV18, the J call TRBJ2-7; D is ambiguous. Germline CDR1 and CDR2: KGHSH and LQKENI. The CDR3 loop spans 12 amino acids. The germline V and J ends were trimmed by 5 bases and 4 bases, with 9 bases remaining between them. CDR3 sequence (DNA): TGTGCCAGCTCATCGGATGTTTACGAGCAGTACTTC. Residues: CASSSDVYEQYF.

This clonotype appeared many times. This chain connects TRBV19 to TRBJ2-7; the match to TRBD1 covers 9 bases. V lost 1 base, J lost 5 bases, and 6 bases stayed unmatched. CDR1 and CDR2 (germline): LNHDA, SQIVND (reference sequence). CDR3 length: 15 amino acids. The DNA of the CDR3 is TGTGCCAGTAGTATAGGAGGGACAGGGATCAACGAGCAGTACTTC. Translated: CASSIGGTGINEQYF.

This clonotype was detected many times. The V call is TRBV4-3, the J call TRBJ2-7; the D gene is possibly TRBD2 (5 bases). Germline values: CDR1 LGHNA, CDR2 YSLEER. The V gene lost 1 base and the J gene lost 0 bases, with 13 bases spanning the gap. The length of the CDR3 is 16 residues. The CDR3 DNA reads as TGCGCCAGCAGCCAAGTAAGCGGAATGAGCTCCTACGAGCAGTACTTC. This translates into CASSQVSGMSSYEQYF.

This clonotype has a count of ten or more. This rearrangement joins TRBV20-1 to TRBJ1-1; D uncertain. V was trimmed by 1 base and J by 0 bases, leaving 12 bases between them. CDR3 size: 15 residues. Germline CDR1 reads DFQATT; CDR2 reads SNEGSKA (reference sequence). As DNA, the CDR3 is TGCAGTGCTAGAGTTTCGACCAGCATGAACACTGAAGCTTTCTTT. It codes for CSARVSTSMNTEAFF.

The rearrangement joins TRBV5-1 to TRBJ1-5; no definite D call. V was trimmed by 2 bases and J by 7 bases, leaving 13 bases between them. The germline V gene encodes CDR1 SGHRS and CDR2 YFSETQ. The CDR3 extends over 14 amino acids. In DNA, the CDR3 is TGCGCCAGCAGCTTACGGACTCCCAACCAGCCCCAGCATTTT. Protein sequence: CASSLRTPNQPQHF.

The chain employs TRBV29-1 and TRBJ1-3; weak D call: TRBD1 (6 bases). This CDR3 spans 16 amino acids. The germline gives CDR1 SQVTM, CDR2 ANQGSEA. Trimming cost V 6 bases and J 0 bases, with 18 bases left between them. As DNA, the CDR3 is TGCAGCGTCCGTACATTTGGACAGCGCTCTGGAAACACCATATATTTT. It is translated as CSVRTFGQRSGNTIYF.